The rows below give T cell receptor beta chains drawn from one sample of a study of T cells after posttransplantation cyclophosphamide. The table came from immunoSEQ multiplex PCR; TCRdb's copy has only in-frame clones and leaves some out. There are thousands of clones in the sample, none observed a single time. The source material was PBMCs, sampled after allogeneic stem cell transplant with posttransplant cyclophosphamide. The receptors shown here come from a male patient between 60 and 69 years old who received an allogeneic stem cell transplant from a related donor, was CMV-positive, and had no GVHD. The graft donor may be the source of some T cells. The CDR3 runs from the conserved cysteine through the conserved F or W. Only part of the rows carry a size: once, few, many, or a class if the clone is expanded.

V	J	size	CDR3
TRBV19	TRBJ1-1	medium-sized	CASNPPGTPLWTEAFF
TRBV5-5	TRBJ1-1	many	CASSFRDRGNTEAFF
TRBV27	TRBJ2-3	large	CASSLSAGTSTDTQYF
TRBV6-5	TRBJ1-5	medium-sized	CASSLGTGLNQPQHF
TRBV19	TRBJ2-7	many	CASSPGTYEQYF
TRBV9	TRBJ2-7	few	CASSVADLSVSRTSGPSYEQYF
TRBV7-2	TRBJ2-1	many	CASSSAGGPFDEQFF
TRBV7-9	TRBJ2-3	many	CASSPRRGGRTKNPDTQYF
TRBV7-9	TRBJ2-1	many	CASSLAGGGGRNEQFF
TRBV28	TRBJ1-1	medium-sized	CASSIPHFFRDMNRGPEAFF
TRBV2	TRBJ2-3	few	CASSSGPTDTQYF
TRBV10-3	TRBJ1-1	many	CAINTGGTEAFF
TRBV7-8	TRBJ2-5	many	CASSFSQIQETQYF
TRBV6-5	TRBJ2-7	many	CASSYPGQGIYEQYF
TRBV11-1	TRBJ1-2	many	CASSLNRDGYTF
TRBV27	TRBJ2-7	NA	CASSFTGTGASSYEQYF
TRBV28	TRBJ1-5	many	CASSGSILPWPQHF
TRBV5-1	TRBJ2-2	many	CASSQTGSTGELFF
TRBV11-2	TRBJ2-4	few	CASSLFPSKNIQYF
TRBV19	TRBJ2-7	NA	CASSISGSRGDYEQYF
TRBV6-6	TRBJ1-1	NA	CASSYTQIQGVTEAFF
TRBV19	TRBJ2-7	many	CASSVLAGGYEQYF
TRBV5-1	TRBJ1-1	many	CASSFGGQPDTEAFF
TRBV29-1	TRBJ1-1	NA	CSFWDRLNTEAFF
TRBV5-1	TRBJ1-2	NA	CASSPGGQGGGYTF
TRBV28	TRBJ2-3	few	CAIRGSTDTQYF
TRBV5-6	TRBJ1-2	many	CASSPPTQAYGYTF
TRBV27	NA	NA	CASSPNRDSFPYEQYF
TRBV28	TRBJ1-6	few	CASSFKDRVNSPLHF
TRBV4-2	TRBJ2-1	many	CASSQDRGQSSYNEQFF
TRBV4-1	NA	few	CASSLGVWTAKTNSYEQYF
TRBV5-1	TRBJ1-4	many	CASRYGQGAAREKLFF
TRBV7-3	TRBJ2-5	many	CASSPGTGRLQETQYF
TRBV5-1	TRBJ2-5	few	CASSLRDSVETQYF
TRBV2	TRBJ1-2	many	CASSVPWDRGRNYGYTF
TRBV12-5	TRBJ2-2	many	CASGWGPQGTGELFF
TRBV6-5	TRBJ1-5	many	CASSSGFVGQPQHF
TRBV5-8	TRBJ2-5	many	CASSLGSLAGEETQYF
TRBV27	TRBJ2-3	many	CASSFPRAGSDTQYF
TRBV28	TRBJ2-7	NA	CASSFSGTLYEQYF
TRBV5-1	TRBJ2-7	many	CASSYRQAGYEQYF
TRBV5-1	TRBJ2-1	many	CASSRTGKGTKDNEQFF
TRBV19	TRBJ2-4	many	CASSKGVDKNIQYF
TRBV7-9	TRBJ1-2	NA	CASSSLRGYTF
TRBV7-9	TRBJ1-6	medium-sized	CASSFHDTQGVGSPLHF
TRBV7-9	TRBJ2-7	many	CASSKETGASYEQYF
TRBV7-2	TRBJ2-1	many	CASSFLSGGENEQFF
TRBV5-1	TRBJ2-1	many	CASRADRGEGLYNEQFF
TRBV28	TRBJ1-2	NA	CASSFSGNGYGYTF
TRBV6-5	TRBJ2-7	NA	CASSYTREREQYF
TRBV29-1	TRBJ1-5	many	CSVEGGQGQPQHF
TRBV5-5	TRBJ2-1	many	CASSFTSGGTPYNEQFF
TRBV19	TRBJ1-5	many	CASSSDQGSFQPQHF
TRBV5-4	TRBJ1-3	medium-sized	CASSPRPGGQGGTIYF